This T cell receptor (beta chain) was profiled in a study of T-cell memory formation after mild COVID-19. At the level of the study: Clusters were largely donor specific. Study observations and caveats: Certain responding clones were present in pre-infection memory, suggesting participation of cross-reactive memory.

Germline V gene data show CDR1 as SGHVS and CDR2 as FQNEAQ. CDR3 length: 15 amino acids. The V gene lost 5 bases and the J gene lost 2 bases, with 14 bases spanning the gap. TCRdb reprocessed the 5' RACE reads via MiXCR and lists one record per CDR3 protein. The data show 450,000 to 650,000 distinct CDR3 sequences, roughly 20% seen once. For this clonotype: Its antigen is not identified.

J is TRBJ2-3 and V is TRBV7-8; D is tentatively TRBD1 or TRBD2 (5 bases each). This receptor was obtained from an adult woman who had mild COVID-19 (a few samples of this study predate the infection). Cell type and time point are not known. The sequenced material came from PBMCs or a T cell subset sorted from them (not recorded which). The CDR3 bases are TGTGCCAGCAGCCCCGGCCGGGGCACCACAGATACGCAGTATTTT. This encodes CASSPGRGTTDTQYF.